This entry concerns a single TCR beta chain. The antigen is not known. Timing groups of about 4 and about 12 weeks for second doses were pooled. Sequencing used immunoSEQ multiplex PCR; TCRdb keeps in-frame clones, though not all of them. The table shows 77,000 or so clones, with over 75% occurring only once. These data originate in a study of T cell responses to AZD1222 COVID-19 vaccine. Study outcomes and limitations: Only after the peak T cell response were repertoires sampled. The study found vaccine-associated CD4 TCRs spanning spike, dominant at 160-218 and 743-854.

CDR1 SGHRS and CDR2 YFSETQ come from the germline V gene. With V trimmed by 4 bases and J by 0 bases, 3 bases remained unmatched. CDR3 size: 14 residues. The origin of this receptor is an adult who received the AZD1222 COVID-19 vaccine. V and J are TRBV5-1 and TRBJ1-1; the match to TRBD1 covers 7 bases. The sequenced sample was peripheral blood, obtained 28 days after the second AZD1222 dose. Here the CDR3 reads CASSPGTVNTEAFF. The CDR3, as DNA: TGCGCCAGCAGCCCGGGGACAGTGAACACTGAAGCTTTCTTT.